This TCR beta chain was sequenced in a study of blood T cell repertoires in COVID-19. The protocol was immunoSEQ multiplex PCR, while the TCRdb copy is restricted to in-frame clones and leaves out a portion. The sample holds about 250,000 clones; approximately 85% are singletons and the top ten take 9.1%. Between the trimmed V and J ends, which lost 2 bases and 0 bases, there was a span of 19 bases. Germline V gives CDR1 LGHDT, CDR2 YNNKEL (reference sequence). The CDR3 sequence is 18 residues long. Participant-reported clinical history was the basis for cohort assignment. The V and J genes are TRBV3-1 (or the pseudogene TRBV3-2) and TRBJ1-1; possible D gene TRBD1, 5 bases. The TCR originated in a woman in her forties or fifties with acute COVID-19. The sequenced material came from PBMCs or T cells enriched from blood (not recorded which). The CDR3 DNA reads TGTGCCAGCAGCCAAAGACTCCCGGGGGATCCCATGAACACTGAAGCTTTCTTT. This encodes CASSQRLPGDPMNTEAFF.